A single sample gave rise to the 9 T cell receptor beta chains below, sequenced in a study of T cell responses to AZD1222 COVID-19 vaccine. Profiling relied on immunoSEQ multiplex PCR, and the TCRdb table lists in-frame clones only, not all of them. This sample has about 160,000 clones, with 85% to 95% found just once. The source was peripheral blood, collected on day 0 of AZD1222 vaccination. The receptors here all came from an adult in good health.

J is TRBJ1-5 and V is TRBV7-8; D may be TRBD1 (6 bases). The CDR3 runs 15 residues. The germline V gene encodes CDR1 SGHVS and CDR2 FQNEAQ. V was trimmed by 2 bases and J by 5 bases, leaving 13 bases between them. The CDR3, as DNA: TGTGCCAGCAGCTTAAGGGAGGGGGAGTATCAGCCCCAGCATTTT. This sequence encodes CASSLREGEYQPQHF.

This chain links TRBV14 with TRBJ2-5; the match to TRBD1 covers 7 bases. Germline-derived CDR1 and CDR2 are SGHDN and FVKESK. The V gene end was trimmed by 6 bases and the J gene end by 1 base; junction bases not matched to a gene: 5. The CDR3 spans 14 residues. CDR3 nucleotide sequence: TGTGCCAGCAGTCACCGGGACAGCCAAGAGACCCAGTACTTC. Amino acid sequence: CASSHRDSQETQYF.

The chain joins TRBV18 to TRBJ1-5; D unresolved. Germline V gene sequence: CDR1 KGHSH, CDR2 LQKENI. This CDR3 has 13 amino acids. Trimming pared 5 bases from V and 3 bases from J, leaving 8 bases between. CDR3 DNA: TGTGCCAGCTCAGGGGATAACAATCAGCCCCAGCATTTT. Encoded protein: CASSGDNNQPQHF.

V gene TRBV5-1 combines with J gene TRBJ1-4; D is perhaps TRBD1 (5 bases). Trimming shortened V by 6 bases and J by 4 bases, and 16 bases separated the two germline ends. Germline CDR1 is SGHRS and CDR2 is YFSETQ. The CDR3 has 15 residues. The CDR3 region is CASTPGGMINEKLFF. CDR3 nucleotides: TGCGCCAGCACACCGGGGGGGATGATTAATGAAAAACTGTTTTTT. Based on the CDR3 plus reference TRBV5-1 and TRBJ1-4, the full variable domain is KAGVTQTPRYLIKTRGQQVTLSCSPISGHRSVSWYQQTPGQGLQFLFEYFSETQRNKGNFPGRFSGRQFSNSRSEMNVSTLELGDSALYLCASTPGGMINEKLFFGSGTQLSVL.

This chain connects TRBV6-1 to TRBJ1-1; weak D call: TRBD1 (5 bases). Trimming cost V 1 base and J 5 bases, with 11 bases left between them. Germline-derived CDR1 and CDR2 are MNHNS and SASEGT. The CDR3 sequence is 14 residues long. This CDR3 reads CASSEDYRGTEAFF. In DNA form, the CDR3 reads TGTGCCAGCAGTGAAGATTATCGGGGGACTGAAGCTTTCTTT.

The V call is TRBV4-3, the J call TRBJ2-1; TRBD2 matches at 13 bases. This CDR3 region has 19 residues. Germline CDR1 and CDR2: LGHNA and YSLEER. The V gene end was trimmed by 0 bases and the J gene end by 10 bases; junction bases not matched to a gene: 15. The CDR3 protein is CASSQDLGLAGVGPEEQFF. The CDR3 nucleotides read TGCGCCAGCAGCCAAGATCTAGGACTAGCGGGAGTAGGCCCAGAGGAGCAGTTCTTC.

V and J are TRBV5-6 and TRBJ1-5; weak D call: TRBD1 (5 bases). In germline, CDR1 is SGHDT, CDR2 YYEEEE. CDR3 size: 14 residues. V lost 0 bases to trimming and J lost 6 bases, with 10 bases between them. DNA for the CDR3: TGTGCCAGCAGCTTGGGTCAGGGCGGTCAGCCCCAGCATTTT. It yields the protein CASSLGQGGQPQHF.

The chain links TRBV28 to TRBJ2-7; no reliable D call. The V gene lost 10 bases and the J gene lost 0 bases, with 7 bases spanning the gap. Per the germline V gene, CDR1 is MDHEN and CDR2 is SYDVKM. The CDR3 is made up of 11 amino acids. Here the CDR3 reads CANLPSYEQYV. In nucleotides, the CDR3 is TGTGCCAACCTCCCCTCCTACGAGCAGTACGTC.

The chain links TRBV3-1 (or the pseudogene TRBV3-2) to TRBJ1-5, with D possibly being TRBD1 (5 bases). CDR1 and CDR2 (germline): LGHDT, YNNKEL (reference sequence). Trimming shortened V by 0 bases and J by 7 bases, and 13 bases separated the two germline ends. The CDR3 consists of 15 residues. CDR3 protein: CASSQDPGGEQPQHF. CDR3 in DNA: TGTGCCAGCAGCCAAGATCCGGGGGGGGAACAGCCCCAGCATTTT.